This T cell receptor (beta chain) was recorded in a study of shared T cell receptors in the human thymus. Profiled with immunoSEQ multiplex PCR; TCRdb holds only in-frame clones, not every one. The profile covers about 610,000 clones, with approximately 87% appearing a single time and 0.0085% to 0.012% taken by the ten largest. In addition, the sample was reused for a study of human thymus T cells. Per that study: Donors were healthy Finnish babies undergoing corrective operations for congenital heart defects. It was from resections taken during corrective heart surgery that the thymus tissue came. Among thymic and blood repertoires, usage of V and J genes appeared biased. Thymic repertoires of unrelated individuals were reported in related research to overlap highly.

This TCR came from a boy under three years old with a congenital heart defect. The specimen sequenced was thymocytes.

CDR3 nucleotides: TGTGCTAGTGGTTTGGGGGGACTAGCGGGAATCTCTGGGGCCAACGTCCTGACTTTC. Encoded protein: CASGLGGLAGISGANVLTF. The chain recombines TRBV12-5 with TRBJ2-6, with TRBD2 matching 13 bases. The trim removed 1 base at V and 0 bases at J, leaving 3 bases unmatched. Germline lookup yields CDR1 LGHNT and CDR2 FRNRAP. This CDR3 is 19 amino acids long.